The 27 T cell receptor beta chains presented below share a single source sample, sequenced in a study of cytomegalovirus exposure and HLA in healthy donors. Some clones are missing from TCRdb's copy, which holds only in-frame ones; the method was immunoSEQ multiplex PCR. The table lists 50,000 or so clones, over 85% of them singletons. The sequenced sample was PBMCs. These receptors were taken from a woman aged 18-29 years in good health and CMV-seropositive.

This sequence joins TRBV2 and TRBJ1-5, with 7 bases fitting TRBD1. Losses at the gene ends were 5 bases for V and 2 bases for J; bases not matched to a gene: 9. This CDR3 has 16 amino acids. CDR1 SNHLY and CDR2 FYNNEI come from the germline V gene. CDR3 nucleotide sequence: TGTGCCAGCAGTCAAACAGGGGATGGTGGCAATCAGCCCCAGCATTTT. This encodes CASSQTGDGGNQPQHF.

The chain employs TRBV4-1 and TRBJ1-2, with 8 bases aligning to TRBD1. Germline V lookup: CDR1 MGHRA, CDR2 YSYEKL. The trim removed 4 bases at V and 4 bases at J, leaving 14 bases unmatched. The CDR3 is made up of 17 amino acids. This chain's CDR3 is CASSPNSGQGWGYGYTF. The CDR3 region has the DNA TGCGCCAGCAGCCCAAACTCAGGACAGGGATGGGGCTATGGCTACACCTTC.

This clone came up once. The chain is built from TRBV27 and TRBJ1-6, with D unclear. V lost 0 bases and J 11 bases, leaving 8 bases between the germline ends. CDR1 and CDR2 (germline): MNHEY, SMNVEV (reference sequence). This CDR3 has 13 residues. The DNA of the CDR3 is TGTGCCAGCAGTTTATCTGCTCAGACACCCCTCCACTTT. It encodes CASSLSAQTPLHF.

The genes are TRBV18 and TRBJ1-2, with 9 positions matching TRBD1. Germline values: CDR1 KGHSH, CDR2 LQKENI. J was trimmed by 6 bases and V by 3 bases; bases with no gene match: 11. This CDR3 is 16 amino acids long. The CDR3 loop reads CASSPTMGQGSDGYTF. The CDR3 DNA sequence: TGTGCCAGCTCACCGACTATGGGACAGGGAAGTGATGGCTACACCTTC.

This chain links TRBV5-1 with TRBJ1-6; a weak D match, TRBD1 (5 bases). The CDR3 is 16 residues long. Trimming cost V 1 base and J 14 bases, with 22 bases left between them. CDR1 and CDR2 (germline): SGHRS, YFSETQ. The CDR3: CASSLFLGGKESALHF. For the CDR3, the DNA is TGCGCCAGCAGCTTGTTCCTTGGGGGGAAAGAGAGCGCCCTCCACTTT.

This clone turned up a few times. J is TRBJ1-5 and V is TRBV14; D call uncertain. The CDR3 loop spans 13 amino acids. Germline CDR1 SGHDN, CDR2 FVKESK. Trimming removed 0 bases from V and 7 bases from J, with 7 bases in between. The chain's CDR3 is CASSQEMGQPQHF. CDR3 DNA sequence: TGTGCCAGCAGCCAAGAAATGGGCCAGCCCCAGCATTTT.

The V gene is TRBV11-2, the J gene TRBJ2-4; 13 nucleotides match TRBD2. Trimming removed 5 bases from V and 9 bases from J; junction bases left unmatched: 4. The CDR3 has 14 amino acids. Germline CDR1 SGHAT, CDR2 FQNNGV. CDR3 loop: CASSPRTSGGIQYF. CDR3 DNA sequence: TGTGCCAGCAGCCCAAGGACTAGCGGGGGCATTCAGTACTTC.

V and J are TRBV19 and TRBJ1-5, with a tentative D call TRBD1 (5 bases). Deletions cut 4 bases from V and 6 bases from J, with 16 bases between. Per germline, CDR1 LNHDA and CDR2 SQIVND (reference sequence). The CDR3 spans 15 residues. CDR3 bases: TGTGCCAGTAGTACGAGGCGGGGGGAGGGTCAGCCCCAGCATTTT. Its translation is CASSTRRGEGQPQHF.

V is TRBV5-4 and J is TRBJ2-7, with TRBD1 identical over 7 bases. Germline CDR1 is SGHNT and CDR2 is YYREEE (reference sequence). CDR3 length: 15 residues. With V trimmed by 0 bases and J by 4 bases, 7 bases remained unmatched. CDR3 sequence reads: CASSLDGQVVYEQYF. The CDR3, as DNA: TGTGCCAGCAGCTTGGACGGACAGGTCGTGTACGAGCAGTACTTC.

This clone was seen a handful of times. This chain links TRBV11-2 with TRBJ2-4; the match to TRBD1 covers 7 bases. V lost 5 bases to trimming and J lost 4 bases; unmatched junction nucleotides: 11. The CDR3 is 16 residues long. CDR1 is SGHAT and CDR2 is FQNNGV in the germline V gene. CDR3: CASSLRGPGTKNIQYF. The CDR3 bases are TGTGCCAGCAGCCTAAGGGGGCCAGGGACGAAAAACATTCAGTACTTC. Together with reference TRBV11-2 and TRBJ2-4, the CDR3 gives the full variable domain: EAGVAQSPRYKIIEKRQSVAFWCNPISGHATLYWYQQILGQGPKLLIQFQNNGVVDDSQLPKDRFSAERLKGVDSTLKIQPAKLEDSAVYLCASSLRGPGTKNIQYFGAGTRLSVL.

The chain joins TRBV7-9 to TRBJ2-5; D gene unclear. Trimming took 0 bases from V and 4 from J, leaving 3 bases between them. The length of the CDR3 is 12 residues. The germline V gene has CDR1 SEHNR and CDR2 FQNEAQ (reference sequence). This chain's CDR3 is CASSLALETQYF. CDR3 DNA sequence: TGTGCCAGCAGCTTAGCCCTAGAGACCCAGTACTTC.

The chain has TRBV5-1 and TRBJ1-6, with unresolved D. The CDR3 spans 15 residues. The germline V gene has CDR1 SGHRS and CDR2 YFSETQ. The germline V and J ends were trimmed by 0 bases and 9 bases, with 13 bases remaining between them. The CDR3, as DNA: TGCGCCAGCAGCTTGGCCGGCACTCGGGGTTCACCCCTCCACTTT. Protein sequence: CASSLAGTRGSPLHF.

The rearrangement uses TRBV27 and TRBJ2-7, with D possibly being TRBD1 (5 bases). Per the germline V gene, CDR1 is MNHEY and CDR2 is SMNVEV (reference sequence). The CDR3 is 15 residues long. Deletions cut 2 bases from V and 1 base from J, with 12 bases between. The CDR3 region has the DNA TGTGCCAGCAGTTTAGGCACAGGAGAGTCCTACGAGCAGTACTTC. It codes for CASSLGTGESYEQYF.

This rearrangement joins TRBV6-6 to TRBJ2-3; 11 bases are a match to TRBD1. CDR3 length: 15 residues. CDR1 is MNHNY, CDR2 SVGAGI, per germline (reference sequence). The V segment lost 5 bases and the J segment 3 bases; nucleotides outside the gene matches: 4. CDR3 amino acids: CASSDGQGATDTQYF. CDR3 nucleotide sequence: TGTGCCAGCAGTGACGGACAGGGGGCAACAGATACGCAGTATTTT.

This clone was detected many times. The V call is TRBV6-5, the J call TRBJ2-7; TRBD1 is a possible D gene (5 bases). CDR1 is MNHEY, CDR2 SVGAGI, per germline. Deletions cut 2 bases from V and 0 bases from J, with 8 bases between. The CDR3 runs 14 residues. CDR3 nucleotides: TGTGCCAGCAGTTACGACAGCCTCTCCTACGAGCAGTACTTC. Translated: CASSYDSLSYEQYF.

The chain is built from TRBV19 and TRBJ2-3; TRBD2 is a possible D gene (6 bases). The length of the CDR3 is 15 residues. V was pared by 3 bases and J by 5 bases, with 15 bases between. CDR1 is LNHDA, CDR2 SQIVND, per germline (reference sequence). The CDR3 loop reads CASSIPRTTRDTQYF. As DNA, the CDR3 is TGTGCCAGTAGTATTCCTCGGACTACTAGAGATACGCAGTATTTT.

The genes are TRBV4-2 and TRBJ2-7, with 10 bases aligning to TRBD1. V lost 4 bases, J lost 5 bases, and 8 bases stayed unmatched. This CDR3 has 15 residues. CDR1 LGHNA and CDR2 YNFKEQ come from the germline V gene. This CDR3 reads CASSPRGQGSHEQYF. DNA for the CDR3: TGTGCCAGCAGCCCGAGGGGACAGGGGAGCCACGAGCAGTACTTC.

The rearrangement uses TRBV30 and TRBJ2-3; 10 nucleotides agree with TRBD2. CDR1 is GTSNPN, CDR2 SVGIG, per germline (reference sequence). The CDR3 runs 17 residues. With V trimmed by 0 bases and J by 2 bases, 8 bases remained unmatched. The CDR3 sequence: CAWSVRPAGGSTDTQYF. CDR3 in DNA: TGTGCCTGGAGTGTACGGCCAGCGGGGGGGTCCACAGATACGCAGTATTTT.

The chain couples TRBV9 to TRBJ1-1; TRBD1 is a possible D gene (6 bases). This CDR3 contains 13 residues. The germline V gene encodes CDR1 SGDLS and CDR2 YYNGEE. Deletions cut 3 bases from V and 4 bases from J, with 10 bases between. The CDR3 protein is CASSGTGTTEAFF. CDR3 bases: TGTGCCAGCAGCGGAACAGGGACCACTGAAGCTTTCTTT.

This chain connects TRBV7-2 to TRBJ1-2; a weak D match, TRBD1 (6 bases). V lost 7 bases to trimming and J lost 4 bases, with 25 bases between them. Per the germline V gene, CDR1 is SGHTA and CDR2 is FQGNSA. This CDR3 is built from 17 residues. DNA of the CDR3: TGTGCCAGCACCTCCGAGTCAGCACAGGGTATCAGCTATGGCTACACCTTC. This translates into CASTSESAQGISYGYTF.

V is TRBV19 and J is TRBJ2-4, with TRBD2 matching 9 bases. The CDR3 length is 12 residues. Germline-derived CDR1 and CDR2 are LNHDA and SQIVND (reference sequence). The trim removed 7 bases at V and 7 bases at J, leaving 2 bases unmatched. The DNA for the CDR3 is TGTGCCAGTAAAAGCGGGGGGAACATTCAGTACTTC. Residues: CASKSGGNIQYF.

The V gene is TRBV14, the J gene TRBJ1-3; unclear D gene. V was pared by 4 bases and J by 0 bases, with 7 bases between. CDR1 and CDR2 (germline): SGHDN, FVKESK. The CDR3 spans 14 residues. In DNA form, the CDR3 reads TGTGCCAGCAGCCCACCGGGCTCTGGAAACACCATATATTTT. Encoded protein: CASSPPGSGNTIYF.

The chain uses TRBV9 and TRBJ2-1; perhaps TRBD2 as D (5 bases). The CDR3 contains 16 residues. CDR1 SGDLS and CDR2 YYNGEE come from the germline V gene. The V gene lost 0 bases and the J gene lost 3 bases, with 13 bases spanning the gap. CDR3 amino acids: CASSVAAVDGYNEQFF. CDR3 DNA: TGTGCCAGCAGCGTAGCAGCGGTAGACGGCTACAATGAGCAGTTCTTC.

This clone was recorded only once. This chain uses TRBV20-1 with TRBJ2-7; the D is unclear. V was clipped by 0 bases and J by 6 bases, with 6 bases between them. The CDR3 totals 11 residues. In germline, CDR1 is DFQATT, CDR2 SNEGSKA (reference sequence). Here the CDR3 DNA reads TGCAGTGCTAGAGAAGTGGCCGAGCAGTACTTC. Its translation: CSAREVAEQYF.

The CDR3 reads CASSLVRLGSTNEQFF. CDR3 coding DNA: TGTGCCAGCAGCTTAGTCCGACTAGGTTCAACTAATGAGCAGTTCTTC. The chain carries TRBV7-6 and TRBJ2-1; D is possibly TRBD2 (6 bases). Deletions cut 1 base from V and 7 bases from J, with 17 bases between. CDR3 length: 16 amino acids. Germline loops: CDR1 SGHVS, CDR2 FNYEAQ.

The J gene is TRBJ2-1, the V gene TRBV6-5, with 13 bases that match TRBD2. The V and J ends lost 2 bases and 6 bases, in that order; junction bases with no gene match: 4. CDR3 size: 16 residues. The V gene's germline CDR1 is MNHEY and CDR2 SVGAGI. CDR3 nucleotides: TGTGCCAGCAGTTACGAAGGGACTAGCGGGGTCAATGAGCAGTTCTTC. This codes for CASSYEGTSGVNEQFF.

The chain joins TRBV30 to TRBJ2-2; 8 nucleotides agree with TRBD1. Unmatched junction bases numbered 6, after V lost 2 bases and J lost 7 bases. The germline V gene has CDR1 GTSNPN and CDR2 SVGIG (reference sequence). This CDR3 spans 14 amino acids. CDR3 region: CAWSLQGAFGELFF. The CDR3 nucleotides read TGTGCCTGGAGTTTGCAGGGGGCTTTCGGGGAGCTGTTTTTT. The full variable domain, in which reference TRBV30 and TRBJ2-2 provide the parts outside the CDR3, is SQTIHQWPATLVQPVGSPLSLECTVEGTSNPNLYWYRQAAGRGLQLLFYSVGIGQISSEVPQNLSASRPQDRQFILSSKKLLLSDSGFYLCAWSLQGAFGELFFGEGSRLTVL.